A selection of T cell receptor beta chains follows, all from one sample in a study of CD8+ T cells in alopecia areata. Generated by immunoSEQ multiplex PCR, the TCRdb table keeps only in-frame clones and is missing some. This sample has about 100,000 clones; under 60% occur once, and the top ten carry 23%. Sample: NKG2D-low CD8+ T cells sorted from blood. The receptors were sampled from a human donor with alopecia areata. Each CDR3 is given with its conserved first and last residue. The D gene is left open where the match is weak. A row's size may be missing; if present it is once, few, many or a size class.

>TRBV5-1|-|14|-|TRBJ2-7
CASSLSGGSYEQYF
TGCGCCAGCAGCTTAAGTGGTGGGTCGTACGAGCAGTACTTC
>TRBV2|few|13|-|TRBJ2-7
CASSAGASYEQYF
TGTGCCAGCAGTGCAGGGGCCTCCTACGAGCAGTACTTC
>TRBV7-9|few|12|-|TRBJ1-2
CASSRYSGGYTF
TGTGCCAGCAGCAGATATTCGGGAGGCTACACCTTC
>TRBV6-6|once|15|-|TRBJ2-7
CASSYPGRISYEQYF
TGTGCCAGCAGTTACCCCGGACGGATTTCCTACGAGCAGTACTTC
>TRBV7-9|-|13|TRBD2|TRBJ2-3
CASLAGVTDTQYF
TGTGCCAGTCTAGCGGGAGTTACAGATACGCAGTATTTT
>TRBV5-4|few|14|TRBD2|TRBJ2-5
CASSLGREMETQYF
TGTGCCAGCAGCTTGGGGCGGGAGATGGAGACCCAGTACTTC
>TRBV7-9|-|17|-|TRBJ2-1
CASSLAVAGNSYNEQFF
TGTGCCAGCAGCTTAGCGGTCGCGGGTAACTCCTACAATGAGCAGTTCTTC
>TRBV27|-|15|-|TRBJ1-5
CASSGLQGSNQPQHF
TGTGCCAGCAGTGGTCTCCAGGGGAGCAATCAGCCCCAGCATTTT
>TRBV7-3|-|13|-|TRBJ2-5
CASSLNGEETQYF
TGTGCCAGCAGCTTAAACGGGGAAGAGACCCAGTACTTC
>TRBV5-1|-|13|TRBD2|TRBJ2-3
CASRAGGPDTQYF
TGCGCCAGCAGGGCGGGAGGCCCAGATACGCAGTATTTT
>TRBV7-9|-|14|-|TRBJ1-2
CASSLQVGIYGYTF
TGTGCCAGCAGCTTACAGGTCGGCATCTATGGCTACACCTTC
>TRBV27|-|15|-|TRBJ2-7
CASSFDGGGDYEQYF
TGTGCCAGCAGTTTTGACGGGGGAGGTGATTACGAGCAGTACTTC
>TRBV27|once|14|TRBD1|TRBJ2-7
CASSLTRTGGEQYF
TGTGCCAGCAGCCTTACCCGGACAGGGGGCGAGCAGTACTTC
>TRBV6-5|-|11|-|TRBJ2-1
CASSVYNEQFF
TGTGCCAGCAGTGTTTACAATGAGCAGTTCTTC
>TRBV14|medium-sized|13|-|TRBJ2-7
CASSRTEMSEQYF
TGTGCCAGCAGCCGGACAGAAATGAGCGAGCAGTACTTC
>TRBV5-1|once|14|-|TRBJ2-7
CASSPSSGAYEQYF
TGCGCCAGCAGTCCGAGTAGCGGAGCCTACGAGCAGTACTTC
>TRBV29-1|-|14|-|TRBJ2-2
CSAGGGANTGELFF
TGCAGCGCGGGTGGCGGGGCGAACACCGGGGAGCTGTTTTTT
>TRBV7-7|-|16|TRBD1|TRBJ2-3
CASSLGTDRGTDTQYF
TGTGCTAGCAGCTTAGGGACGGACAGGGGCACAGATACGCAGTATTTT
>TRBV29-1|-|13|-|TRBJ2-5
CSANPGGEETQYF
TGCAGCGCTAATCCCGGGGGAGAAGAGACCCAGTACTTC
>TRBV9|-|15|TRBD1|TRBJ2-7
CASSVGDSPSYEQYF
TGTGCCAGCAGCGTAGGGGACAGCCCGTCCTACGAGCAGTACTTC
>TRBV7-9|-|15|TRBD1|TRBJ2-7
CASSFTPGQGNEQYF
TGTGCCAGCAGCTTCACCCCAGGACAGGGGAACGAGCAGTACTTC
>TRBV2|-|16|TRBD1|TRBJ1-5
CASSDPGQGANQPQHF
TGTGCCAGCAGCGATCCTGGACAGGGGGCGAATCAGCCCCAGCATTTT
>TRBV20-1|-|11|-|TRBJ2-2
CSASPTGELFF
TGCAGTGCTAGTCCCACCGGGGAGCTGTTTTTT
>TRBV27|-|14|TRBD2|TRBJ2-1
CASTPGLADNEQFF
TGTGCCAGCACGCCCGGACTAGCGGACAATGAGCAGTTCTTC
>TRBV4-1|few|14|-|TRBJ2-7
CASSQSSPSYEQYF
TGCGCCAGCAGCCAGTCATCTCCCTCCTACGAGCAGTACTTC
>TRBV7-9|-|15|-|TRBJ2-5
CASSPLAKSQETQYF
TGTGCCAGCAGCCCGCTAGCCAAATCTCAAGAGACCCAGTACTTC
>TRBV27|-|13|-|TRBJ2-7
CASSFGESAEQYF
TGTGCCAGCAGTTTTGGGGAATCCGCCGAGCAGTACTTC
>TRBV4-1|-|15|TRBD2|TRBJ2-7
CASSQASSGSYEQYF
TGCGCCAGCAGCCAAGCATCTAGCGGGAGCTACGAGCAGTACTTC
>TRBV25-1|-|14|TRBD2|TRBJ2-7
CASSPLAGVDEQYF
TGTGCCAGTTCCCCACTAGCGGGAGTTGACGAGCAGTACTTC
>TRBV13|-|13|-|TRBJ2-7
CASSAGFSYEQYF
TGTGCCAGCTCCGCAGGGTTCAGCTACGAGCAGTACTTC
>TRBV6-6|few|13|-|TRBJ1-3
CASRSPSGNTIYF
TGTGCCAGCAGATCCCCCTCTGGAAACACCATATATTTT
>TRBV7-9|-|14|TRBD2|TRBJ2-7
CASSLAGGLYEQYF
TGTGCCAGCAGTCTAGCGGGAGGCCTCTACGAGCAGTACTTC
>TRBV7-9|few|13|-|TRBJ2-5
CASSPGLEETQYF
TGTGCCAGCAGCCCGGGACTGGAAGAGACCCAGTACTTC
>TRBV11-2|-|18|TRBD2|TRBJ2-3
CASRAYRDAGGGTDTQYF
TGTGCCAGCAGAGCTTACCGGGACGCGGGAGGGGGGACAGATACGCAGTATTTT
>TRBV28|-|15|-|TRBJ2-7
CASLPLGEPVGEQYF
TGTGCCAGCCTCCCGCTTGGGGAGCCCGTGGGCGAGCAGTACTTC
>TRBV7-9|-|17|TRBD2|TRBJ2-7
CASSRAKTSGTSYEQYF
TGTGCCAGCAGCCGCGCAAAGACTAGCGGCACCTCCTACGAGCAGTACTTC
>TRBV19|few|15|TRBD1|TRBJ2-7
CASSIGTGEIYEQYF
TGTGCCAGTAGTATTGGGACAGGGGAAATCTACGAGCAGTACTTC
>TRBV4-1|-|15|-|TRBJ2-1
CASSQVVAPGDEQFF
TGCGCCAGCAGCCAAGTAGTGGCTCCGGGTGATGAGCAGTTCTTC
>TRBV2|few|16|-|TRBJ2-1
CASSESGSESYNEQFF
TGTGCCAGCAGTGAGTCTGGGTCGGAGAGCTACAATGAGCAGTTCTTC
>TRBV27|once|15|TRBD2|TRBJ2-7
CASSSSGRGGDEQYF
TGTGCCAGCAGTTCTAGCGGGAGAGGAGGCGACGAGCAGTACTTC
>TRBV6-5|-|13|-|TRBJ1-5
CASSYKSNQPQHF
TGTGCCAGCAGTTATAAGAGCAATCAGCCCCAGCATTTT
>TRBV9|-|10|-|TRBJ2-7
CASGSNGQYF
TGTGCCAGCGGCTCGAACGGGCAGTACTTC
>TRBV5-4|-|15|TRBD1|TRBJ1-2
CASSGGTGTYYGYTF
TGTGCCAGCAGCGGAGGGACAGGGACGTACTATGGCTACACCTTC
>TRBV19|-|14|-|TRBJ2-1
CASTSRGPYNEQFF
TGTGCCAGTACTTCGCGGGGCCCCTACAATGAGCAGTTCTTC
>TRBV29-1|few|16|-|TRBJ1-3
CSVEGPPGAPGNTIYF
TGCAGCGTTGAAGGGCCGCCGGGGGCTCCCGGAAACACCATATATTTT
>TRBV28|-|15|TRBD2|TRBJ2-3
CASSRERGSTDTQYF
TGTGCCAGCAGTCGAGAGCGGGGTAGCACAGATACGCAGTATTTT
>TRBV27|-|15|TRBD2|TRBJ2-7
CASSTKRETSYEQYF
TGTGCCAGCAGTACCAAGCGGGAGACCTCTTACGAGCAGTACTTC
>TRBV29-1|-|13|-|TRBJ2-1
CSVEDNQFRPQFF
TGCAGCGTTGAAGATAACCAGTTCCGGCCCCAGTTCTTC
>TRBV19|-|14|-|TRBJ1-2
CASSMLETSYGYTF
TGTGCCAGTAGTATGCTCGAGACATCCTATGGCTACACCTTC
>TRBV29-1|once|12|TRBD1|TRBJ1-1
CSARQGSTEAFF
TGCAGCGCCAGACAGGGTAGCACTGAAGCTTTCTTT
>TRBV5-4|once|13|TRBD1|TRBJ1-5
CASSPGQGQPQHF
TGTGCCAGCAGCCCGGGACAGGGCCAGCCCCAGCATTTT
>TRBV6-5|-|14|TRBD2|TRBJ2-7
CASSRLAKYYEQYF
TGTGCCAGCAGCCGACTAGCGAAGTACTACGAGCAGTACTTC
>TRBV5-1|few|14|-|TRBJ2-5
CASSLGWTQETQYF
TGCGCCAGCAGCTTGGGATGGACCCAAGAGACCCAGTACTTC
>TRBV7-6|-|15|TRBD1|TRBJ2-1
CASSNRAQGADEQFF
TGTGCCAGCAGCAACCGGGCCCAGGGGGCAGATGAGCAGTTCTTC
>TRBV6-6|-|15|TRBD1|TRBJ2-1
CASSFDRDRVNEQFF
TGTGCCAGCAGTTTCGATCGGGACAGGGTAAATGAGCAGTTCTTC